This entry lists 17 T cell receptor beta chains sequenced from one sample in a study of T cell changes during pregnancy in multiple sclerosis. Clones were sequenced by immunoSEQ multiplex PCR, and TCRdb holds only the in-frame ones, with some missing. This table has about 130,000 clones, 90% to 98% appearing once. The material was peripheral blood, obtained after pregnancy. Every receptor here comes from a female donor with multiple sclerosis, enrolled in a pregnancy study.

A single count supports this clone. The V call is TRBV29-1, the J call TRBJ1-2; 8 positions match TRBD1. There are 17 residues in the CDR3. The germline V gene has CDR1 SQVTM and CDR2 ANQGSEA. V lost 2 bases and J lost 7; bases outside the gene matches: 18. The CDR3 sequence is CSVENPGQASLTSGYTF. Written as DNA, the CDR3 is TGCAGCGTTGAAAATCCGGGACAGGCCTCACTAACTAGTGGCTACACCTTC.

J is TRBJ2-4 and V is TRBV6-5; 7 bases fit TRBD2. The CDR3 runs 16 residues. V dropped 2 bases and J dropped 1; count of bases not matched to a gene: 5. CDR1 and CDR2 from the germline V gene are MNHEY and SVGAGI. The CDR3 region is CASSYRWEGAKNIQYF. Here the CDR3 DNA reads TGTGCCAGCAGTTACAGGTGGGAGGGCGCCAAAAACATTCAGTACTTC.

The chain combines TRBV6-5 with TRBJ2-2; 8 bases are shared with TRBD2. V shed 7 bases, J shed 7 bases, and the junction held 11 bases outside the gene matches. Germline V gene lookup returns CDR1 MNHEY and CDR2 SVGAGI. The CDR3 sequence is 15 residues long. The CDR3 bases are TGTGCCAGCACTACTCTAGACCGGGGGGGCGGGGAGCTGTTTTTT. Translating it yields CASTTLDRGGGELFF.

J is TRBJ2-7 and V is TRBV5-1, with 10 bases aligning to TRBD1. J was trimmed by 3 bases and V by 1 base; bases with no gene match: 10. The length of the CDR3 is 17 residues. Germline lookup yields CDR1 SGHRS and CDR2 YFSETQ. The CDR3 loop reads CASSLRGPGQGIYEQYF. The CDR3 region has the DNA TGCGCCAGCAGCTTGCGGGGACCGGGACAGGGGATCTACGAGCAGTACTTC.

The rearrangement joins TRBV2 to TRBJ1-5; unclear D gene. V shed 7 bases and J shed 4 bases, with 17 bases lying between them. Germline V gene data show CDR1 as SNHLY and CDR2 as FYNNEI. CDR3 length equals 15 residues. The CDR3 DNA is TGTGCCAGCAAAGAGGACTCGATAGCGAATCAGCCCCAGCATTTT. This sequence encodes CASKEDSIANQPQHF.

This clone is a singleton in its sample. This chain uses TRBV5-6 with TRBJ2-5; D not certain. CDR1 SGHDT and CDR2 YYEEEE come from the germline V gene. The V and J ends lost 3 bases and 5 bases respectively, with 17 bases between them. This CDR3 is 15 amino acids long. CDR3 DNA: TGTGCCAGCAGCTATTTGCGTCGAGGTAGGGAGACCCAGTACTTC. Amino acids: CASSYLRRGRETQYF.

The chain carries TRBV27 and TRBJ1-1; TRBD1 matches at 7 bases. The germline gives CDR1 MNHEY, CDR2 SMNVEV (reference sequence). With 5 bases clipped from V and 0 bases from J, the junction kept 6 bases outside the gene matches. The CDR3 consists of 15 residues. The CDR3 DNA follows: TGTGCCAGCAGTCCCGACAGGGCGATGAACACTGAAGCTTTCTTT. It translates to CASSPDRAMNTEAFF.

This chain connects TRBV9 to TRBJ2-2; tentatively, D is TRBD2 (5 bases). The CDR3 is 15 residues long. The germline CDR1 and CDR2 sequences are SGDLS and YYNGEE. V gave up 4 bases and J gave up 6 bases, with 16 bases separating them. The CDR3 loop is CASSLGLTPSGELFF. The CDR3 coding sequence is TGTGCCAGCAGCCTCGGACTCACCCCTTCCGGGGAGCTGTTTTTT.

The chain is built from TRBV6-6 and TRBJ2-1; 7 nucleotides align to TRBD1. Trimming removed 6 bases from V and 3 bases from J; junction bases left unmatched: 11. In germline, CDR1 is MNHNY, CDR2 SVGAGI (reference sequence). CDR3 length: 16 residues. The CDR3 DNA follows: TGTGCCAGCAGCTTACTCCGGGACAGCGGCTACAATGAGCAGTTCTTC. It encodes CASSLLRDSGYNEQFF.

The rearrangement links TRBV29-1 to TRBJ2-7, with D maybe TRBD2 (5 bases). The CDR3 totals 12 residues. V was pared by 6 bases and J by 1 base, with 10 bases between. Germline V CDR1 and CDR2: SQVTM, ANQGSEA. CDR3 sequence: CSVPSGSYEQYF. As DNA, the CDR3 is TGCAGCGTCCCCTCGGGGTCCTACGAGCAGTACTTC.

The chain couples TRBV5-1 to TRBJ2-1, with 9 bases matching TRBD1. The germline gives CDR1 SGHRS, CDR2 YFSETQ. The CDR3 runs to 14 residues. After removal of 4 bases from V and 7 bases from J, the junction contained 6 bases not matched to a gene. The DNA of the CDR3 is TGCGCCAGCAGCCCGACAGGGGGTTGGAATGAGCAGTTCTTC. It specifies CASSPTGGWNEQFF.

This chain joins TRBV28 and TRBJ1-2; no clear D gene. The CDR3 runs to 14 residues. CDR1 and CDR2 from the germline V gene are MDHEN and SYDVKM. Trimming took off 8 bases at V and 4 bases at J, with 17 bases between the two ends. The CDR3, as DNA: TGTGCCAGCGGCCTATTGGGCCTGGGCTATGGCTACACCTTC. Amino acids: CASGLLGLGYGYTF.

This clone was seen once. The chain combines TRBV18 with TRBJ2-4, with TRBD1 as a possible D gene (6 bases). CDR3 length: 18 amino acids. V lost 3 bases and J 2 bases, leaving 20 bases between the germline ends. Germline CDR1 is KGHSH and CDR2 is LQKENI. CDR3 sequence: CASSPLLTGLSTKNIQYF. For the CDR3, the DNA is TGTGCCAGCTCACCCCTCTTAACAGGGCTTTCGACCAAAAACATTCAGTACTTC. Combining the CDR3 with reference TRBV18 and TRBJ2-4 gives the whole variable domain NAGVMQNPRHLVRRRGQEARLRCSPMKGHSHVYWYRQLPEEGLKFMVYLQKENIIDESGMPKERFSAEFPKEGPSILRIQQVVRGDSAAYFCASSPLLTGLSTKNIQYFGAGTRLSVL.

J is TRBJ2-1 and V is TRBV19, with D maybe TRBD1 (5 bases). V was pared by 8 bases and J by 4 bases, with 12 bases between. Per the germline V gene, CDR1 is LNHDA and CDR2 is SQIVND (reference sequence). This CDR3 spans 13 amino acids. The CDR3 DNA sequence: TGTGCCAGTCAAGACAGCTTATACAATGAGCAGTTCTTC. Protein sequence: CASQDSLYNEQFF. Combining the CDR3 with reference TRBV19 and TRBJ2-1 gives the whole variable domain DGGITQSPKYLFRKEGQNVTLSCEQNLNHDAMYWYRQDPGQGLRLIYYSQIVNDFQKGDIAEGYSVSREKKESFPLTVTSAQKNPTAFYLCASQDSLYNEQFFGPGTRLTVL.

The chain has TRBV28 and TRBJ2-5; TRBD1 is a possible D gene (5 bases). Trimming removed 5 bases at V and 5 bases at J, with 6 bases between. The CDR3 loop spans 11 amino acids. The germline V gene encodes CDR1 MDHEN and CDR2 SYDVKM. The chain's CDR3 is CASSGAETQYF. CDR3 in DNA: TGTGCCAGCAGTGGGGCGGAGACCCAGTACTTC.

The V call is TRBV20-1, the J call TRBJ2-1, with TRBD1 matching 7 bases. This CDR3 spans 11 amino acids. Germline CDR1 is DFQATT and CDR2 is SNEGSKA (reference sequence). The V gene end was trimmed by 6 bases and the J gene end by 8 bases; junction bases not matched to a gene: 4. CDR3 residues: CSAPRGYEQFF. CDR3 nucleotides: TGCAGTGCGCCCAGGGGGTATGAGCAGTTCTTC.

The chain joins TRBV9 to TRBJ2-1; 14 bases are a match to TRBD2. This CDR3 contains 19 residues. The V and J ends lost 3 bases and 5 bases, in that order; junction bases with no gene match: 13. Looked up from germline, CDR1 is SGDLS and CDR2 is YYNGEE. DNA for the CDR3: TGTGCCAGCAGCGCAATTGGGACTAGCGGGAGTCCCAGAAACAATGAGCAGTTCTTC. This codes for CASSAIGTSGSPRNNEQFF.